A selection of T cell receptor beta chains follows, all from one sample in a study of cytomegalovirus exposure and HLA in healthy donors. Assay: immunoSEQ multiplex PCR; the TCRdb copy retains only in-frame clones and omits some. The sample table sets out just over 150,000 clones. The sample consisted of PBMCs. The receptors derive from a young man in good health and CMV-seronegative. Both conserved end residues are part of each CDR3. The D gene is left open where the match is weak.

>TRBJ1-2|TRBD1|TRBV6-5
CASSYRRTGIYGYTF
TGTGCCAGCAGTTACCGAAGGACAGGGATCTATGGCTACACCTTC
>TRBJ1-2|NA|TRBV5-6
CASSLFGDYYGYTF
TGTGCCAGCAGCTTGTTTGGGGACTACTATGGCTACACCTTC
>TRBJ2-1|TRBD2|TRBV5-4
CASSRTSGSSYNEQFF
TGTGCCAGCAGCAGGACTAGCGGGAGCTCCTACAATGAGCAGTTCTTC
>TRBJ2-1|NA|TRBV29-1
CSALRGDEQFF
TGCAGCGCTCTAAGAGGCGATGAGCAGTTCTTC
>TRBJ2-2|TRBD1|TRBV19
CASSTTWDSTGELFF
TGTGCCAGTAGTACAACTTGGGACAGCACCGGGGAGCTGTTTTTT
>TRBJ2-7|TRBD1|TRBV5-1
CASSGDRGQYEQYF
TGCGCCAGCAGCGGGGACAGGGGTCAGTACGAGCAGTACTTC
>TRBJ2-7|TRBD1|TRBV6-5
CASSTSGQGAWEQYF
TGTGCCAGCAGCACATCGGGACAGGGGGCGTGGGAGCAGTACTTC
>TRBJ2-3|NA|TRBV5-1
CASSLDPGATDTQYF
TGCGCCAGCAGCTTGGATCCGGGAGCCACAGATACGCAGTATTTT
>TRBJ2-1|NA|TRBV5-6
CASSSGHINEQFF
TGTGCCAGCAGCTCGGGACACATTAATGAGCAGTTCTTC
>TRBJ1-4|NA|TRBV11-2
CASSLVPQGTEKLFF
TGTGCCAGCAGCTTAGTTCCCCAGGGGACTGAAAAACTGTTTTTT
>TRBJ1-2|NA|TRBV29-1
CSVEQGYYTF
TGCAGCGTCGAACAGGGATACTACACCTTC
>TRBJ1-4|TRBD1|TRBV9
CASSGGQGREEIEKLFF
TGTGCCAGCAGCGGGGGACAGGGGAGAGAAGAAATTGAAAAACTGTTTTTT
>TRBJ2-1|TRBD1|TRBV9
CASSVALAAPGGSSYNEQFF
TGTGCCAGCAGCGTAGCTCTGGCTGCACCAGGGGGAAGCTCCTACAATGAGCAGTTCTTC
>TRBJ2-7|NA|TRBV9
CASSVSRGEQYF
TGTGCCAGCAGCGTAAGTAGAGGCGAGCAGTACTTC
>TRBJ2-3|TRBD2|TRBV6-6
CASRLAGGGTDTQYF
TGTGCCAGCAGGTTAGCGGGAGGCGGCACAGATACGCAGTATTTT
>TRBJ2-7|NA|TRBV5-4
CASRAETGTIYYEQYF
TGTGCCAGCAGGGCGGAGACAGGAACAATCTACTACGAGCAGTACTTC
>TRBJ2-7|NA|TRBV5-1
CASQQGASYEQYF
TGCGCCAGCCAGCAAGGGGCCTCCTACGAGCAGTACTTC